Following are 16 T cell receptor beta chains from one sample sequenced in a study of beta chain features in type 1 diabetes. Sequencing targeted expressed TCRB transcripts, as all isolated RNA had been reverse transcribed. Libraries were prepared by immunoSEQ multiplex PCR; TCRdb keeps only in-frame clonotypes and omits some of them. Of about 300,000 clones detected, approximately 8% appear once; the ten largest clones hold more than 0.9%. The specimen was central memory CD4+ T cells from blood. The receptors stem from a woman younger than 30 in good health.

This clone was seen a few times. J is TRBJ2-7 and V is TRBV7-2; 7 nucleotides match TRBD2. The CDR3 covers 14 residues. Germline CDR1 reads SGHTA; CDR2 reads FQGNSA. Trimming took 3 bases from V and 5 from J; bases not matched to a gene: 7. The CDR3 DNA is TGTGCCAGCAGCTTGTCCAGCGGGAAAGACGAGCAGTACTTC. Protein product: CASSLSSGKDEQYF.

The J gene is TRBJ1-2, the V gene TRBV28, with a tentative D call TRBD1 (5 bases). The CDR3 is made up of 12 amino acids. The V gene's germline CDR1 is MDHEN and CDR2 SYDVKM. V lost 2 bases and J lost 7, with 8 bases in between. CDR3: CASSLGTGGYTF. The CDR3 DNA follows: TGTGCCAGCAGTTTAGGGACGGGTGGCTACACCTTC.

The J gene is TRBJ1-1, the V gene TRBV7-9, with 7 bases identical to TRBD1. This CDR3 comprises 15 residues. In germline, CDR1 is SEHNR, CDR2 FQNEAQ (reference sequence). Unmatched junction bases numbered 11, after V lost 7 bases and J lost 3 bases. The DNA for the CDR3 is TGTGCCAGCACCTCAGGGGGAGGGTGGGACACTGAAGCTTTCTTT. This gives the protein CASTSGGGWDTEAFF.

This clone was seen repeatedly, ten times or more. The chain joins TRBV5-6 to TRBJ2-1; D possibly corresponds to TRBD1 (6 bases). In germline, CDR1 is SGHDT, CDR2 YYEEEE. The CDR3 contains 15 residues. V shed 4 bases and J shed 5 bases, with 16 bases lying between them. The CDR3 sequence: CASSPTGQNNNEQFF. The DNA of the CDR3 is TGTGCCAGCAGCCCGACGGGACAAAATAACAATGAGCAGTTCTTC.

The chain employs TRBV20-1 and TRBJ2-7; D is uncertain. Trimming shortened V by 2 bases and J by 3 bases, and 5 bases separated the two germline ends. The CDR3 sequence is 11 residues long. Germline V gives CDR1 DFQATT, CDR2 SNEGSKA (reference sequence). In DNA form, the CDR3 reads TGCAGTGCTAGAACCAACTACGAGCAGTACTTC. Protein product: CSARTNYEQYF.

This clone appeared many times. Because the CDR3's place on the DNA is in doubt, the DNA is left out and the CDR3 is given as listed by TCRdb. The chain recombines TRBV2 with TRBJ1-3. The CDR3 spans 13 amino acids, including both terminal residues. Per germline, CDR1 SNHLY and CDR2 FYNNEI. The CDR3: CASILDSGNTIYF.

This clone has just a few counts. V and J are TRBV4-1 and TRBJ2-2, with 7 bases aligning to TRBD2. The V segment lost 5 bases and the J segment 2 bases; nucleotides outside the gene matches: 11. The CDR3 extends over 17 amino acids. Looked up from germline, CDR1 is MGHRA and CDR2 is YSYEKL. The CDR3 is CASSFSGPGLNTGELFF. As DNA, the CDR3 is TGCGCCAGCAGCTTTTCTGGCCCGGGACTAAACACCGGGGAGCTGTTTTTT.

The gene calls are TRBV7-9 and TRBJ2-1; D possibly uses TRBD1 or TRBD2 (5 bases each). V gave up 10 bases and J gave up 2 bases, with 18 bases separating them. This CDR3 contains 15 residues. Germline lookup yields CDR1 SEHNR and CDR2 FQNEAQ (reference sequence). Here the CDR3 DNA reads TGTGCCACCGGGGCTCCTGGTAATACCTACAATGAGCAGTTCTTC. It is translated as CATGAPGNTYNEQFF.

The rearrangement uses TRBV30 and TRBJ2-7; TRBD1 is a possible D gene (5 bases). From germline, CDR1 is GTSNPN and CDR2 SVGIG (reference sequence). The CDR3 loop spans 14 amino acids. V dropped 3 bases and J dropped 2 bases, with 14 bases sitting between them. The CDR3 region has the DNA TGTGCCTGGAGGGTCAGGGTGGGTGCCTACGAGCAGTACTTC. This encodes CAWRVRVGAYEQYF.

Notes on this clone: A read error may account for a junction end that differs from germline. The chain recombines TRBV15 with TRBJ1-5, with D unresolved. CDR1 and CDR2 (germline): LNHNV, YYDKDF (reference sequence). The CDR3 is 15 amino acids. CDR3 residues: CAASRDLGVNQPQHF. CDR3 bases: TGTGCCGCCAGCAGAGATCTTGGCGTCAATCAGCCCCAGCATTTT.

This clone was picked up a small number of times. The chain employs TRBV18 and TRBJ2-5; D uncertain. This CDR3 spans 14 amino acids. Trimming stripped 3 bases from V and 5 bases from J, with 13 bases between. CDR1 is KGHSH and CDR2 is LQKENI in the germline V gene. CDR3 residues: CASSPQDGRETQYF. The CDR3 DNA is TGTGCCAGCTCACCCCAAGACGGGCGGGAGACCCAGTACTTC. The entire variable domain, with the rest obtained from reference TRBV18 and TRBJ2-5, is as follows: NAGVMQNPRHLVRRRGQEARLRCSPMKGHSHVYWYRQLPEEGLKFMVYLQKENIIDESGMPKERFSAEFPKEGPSILRIQQVVRGDSAAYFCASSPQDGRETQYFGPGTRLLVL.

In this sample, this clone turned up a few times. This chain uses TRBV7-2 with TRBJ1-1; D call uncertain. V was trimmed by 8 bases and J by 1 base, leaving 14 bases between them. CDR3 length: 14 residues. The germline V gene has CDR1 SGHTA and CDR2 FQGNSA. CDR3 sequence (DNA): TGTGCCAGCGGACTACGACCAGGGAACACTGAAGCTTTCTTT. This codes for CASGLRPGNTEAFF.

The chain links TRBV7-2 to TRBJ2-3; 9 nucleotides match TRBD2. Unmatched junction bases numbered 8, after V lost 8 bases and J lost 2 bases. This CDR3 comprises 15 residues. Germline CDR1 reads SGHTA; CDR2 reads FQGNSA. The CDR3 loop reads CASREAGGPTDTQYF. CDR3 in DNA: TGTGCCAGCCGGGAAGCGGGGGGACCCACAGATACGCAGTATTTT. Variable domain in full (rest from reference TRBV7-2 and TRBJ2-3): GAGVSQSPSNKVTEKGKDVELRCDPISGHTALYWYRQSLGQGLEFLIYFQGNSAPDKSGLPSDRFSAERTGGSVSTLTIQRTQQEDSAVYLCASREAGGPTDTQYFGPGTRLTVL.

This clone was observed many times. The J gene is TRBJ2-5, the V gene TRBV2, with 8 bases lining up with TRBD2. V lost 2 bases, J lost 2 bases, and 16 bases stayed unmatched. The CDR3 covers 19 residues. CDR1 is SNHLY, CDR2 FYNNEI, per germline. CDR3 protein: CASSERGLVWPIHQETQYF. The DNA of the CDR3 is TGTGCCAGCAGTGAAAGGGGACTAGTATGGCCCATACATCAAGAGACCCAGTACTTC.

The chain uses TRBV5-1 and TRBJ2-5, with no clear D. Germline-derived CDR1 and CDR2 are SGHRS and YFSETQ. V lost 2 bases and J 4 bases, leaving 12 bases between the germline ends. This CDR3 is built from 14 residues. CDR3 sequence reads: CASSFVPRPETQYF. CDR3 in DNA: TGCGCCAGCAGCTTTGTGCCGAGGCCAGAGACCCAGTACTTC.

The gene calls are TRBV5-4 and TRBJ1-1, with TRBD1 as a possible D gene (5 bases). Between the trimmed V and J ends, which lost 4 bases and 1 base, there was a span of 11 bases. This CDR3 spans 14 amino acids. Germline CDR1 reads SGHNT; CDR2 reads YYREEE (reference sequence). CDR3 bases: TGTGCCAGCAGCCTCGACAGATGGAACACTGAAGCTTTCTTT. Translating it yields CASSLDRWNTEAFF.